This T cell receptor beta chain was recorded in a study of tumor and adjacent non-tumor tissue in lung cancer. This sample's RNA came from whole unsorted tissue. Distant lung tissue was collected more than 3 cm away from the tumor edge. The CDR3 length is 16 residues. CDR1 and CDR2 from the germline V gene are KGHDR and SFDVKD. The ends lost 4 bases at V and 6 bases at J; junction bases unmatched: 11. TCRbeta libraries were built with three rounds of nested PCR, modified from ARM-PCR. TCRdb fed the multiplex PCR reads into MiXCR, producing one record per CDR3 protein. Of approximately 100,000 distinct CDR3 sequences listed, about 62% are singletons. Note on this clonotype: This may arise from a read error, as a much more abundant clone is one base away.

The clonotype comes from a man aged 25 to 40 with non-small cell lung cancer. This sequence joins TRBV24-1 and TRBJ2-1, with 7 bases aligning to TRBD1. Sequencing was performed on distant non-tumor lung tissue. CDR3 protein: CATSETEQGRSNEQFF. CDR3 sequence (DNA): TGTGCCACCAGTGAAACGGAACAGGGGCGGTCCAATGAGCAGTTCTTC.